This T cell receptor beta chain derives from a study of metastatic and nonmetastatic thyroid tumors. Overall study context: Patients with malignant and benign thyroid disease provided blood and tumor or nodule tissue, whose repertoires were compared.

Patients were all untreated before their thyroid surgery. Original handling: It was from CDR3 differences across clinicopathological groups that a distant-metastasis classifier for papillary thyroid cancer was built. TCRdb reprocessed the PCR reads using MiXCR. What appears here as the V and J calls and clone size reflects TCRdb's work, not the paper's. The sample lists around 70,000 clones; around 19% were seen once. Study-wide points: Within blood and tumor, benign nodules reportedly had significantly lower TCR beta diversity than malignant thyroid tumors did.

Regarding this clone: The target antigen is unknown.

J lost 8 bases, V lost 5 bases, and 5 bases had no gene match. The length of the CDR3 is 14 residues. Germline CDR1 reads MNHNS; CDR2 reads SASEGT. Sequencing was performed on blood. The sequence was obtained from a female donor with papillary thyroid cancer or a benign thyroid nodule (not recorded which). Some clones in this sample may be carry-over from other donors' samples. The genes are TRBV6-1 and TRBJ1-6; TRBD1 matches at 8 bases. The CDR3 sequence: CASSRPGQDSPLHF. The DNA of the CDR3 is TGTGCCAGCAGTCGTCCGGGACAGGATTCACCCCTCCACTTT.